The next 10 T cell receptor beta chains were all read from a single sample in a study of cytomegalovirus exposure and HLA in healthy donors. Primers for the PCR totalled 60 Vbeta and 13 Jbeta. Generated by immunoSEQ multiplex PCR, the TCRdb table keeps only in-frame clones and is missing some. The profile shows over 150,000 clones, roughly 81% of them singletons. Sequenced: PBMCs. The source of these receptors is a woman aged 50 to 60 in good health and CMV-seronegative.

This clone has just a few counts. The V and J genes are TRBV5-5 and TRBJ1-1; D is possibly TRBD1 (5 bases). Germline V gene sequence: CDR1 SGHKS, CDR2 YYEKEE (reference sequence). CDR3 length: 13 amino acids. V dropped 1 base and J dropped 1 base, with 5 bases sitting between them. This CDR3 reads CASSLQGNTEAFF. In DNA form, the CDR3 reads TGTGCCAGCAGCTTGCAGGGGAACACTGAAGCTTTCTTT. Based on the CDR3 plus reference TRBV5-5 and TRBJ1-1, the full variable domain is DAGVTQSPTHLIKTRGQQVTLRCSPISGHKSVSWYQQVLGQGPQFIFQYYEKEERGRGNFPDRFSARQFPNYSSELNVNALLLGDSALYLCASSLQGNTEAFFGQGTRLTVV.

The genes are TRBV28 and TRBJ1-2; D is unresolved. The CDR3 spans 14 residues. The V and J ends lost 10 bases and 4 bases respectively, with 19 bases between them. Germline CDR1 reads MDHEN; CDR2 reads SYDVKM. Here the CDR3 DNA reads TGTGCCACCCATCTAGGAGGGATGGGCTATGGCTACACCTTC. It yields the protein CATHLGGMGYGYTF.

The genes are TRBV30 and TRBJ1-5, with D maybe TRBD1 (5 bases). The V gene lost 2 bases and the J gene lost 4 bases, with 9 bases spanning the gap. The CDR3 runs to 13 residues. From germline, CDR1 is GTSNPN and CDR2 SVGIG (reference sequence). The CDR3: CAWSPRVNQPQHF. The CDR3 coding sequence is TGTGCCTGGAGTCCCAGGGTTAATCAGCCCCAGCATTTT.

This clone was observed a handful of times. This chain links TRBV6-6 with TRBJ2-1; D remains ambiguous. The germline gives CDR1 MNHNY, CDR2 SVGAGI (reference sequence). V was clipped by 5 bases and J by 6 bases, with 11 bases between them. The CDR3 consists of 13 residues. The DNA for the CDR3 is TGTGCCAGCAGTCCCTTTTATCTCAATGAGCAGTTCTTC. Its protein product is CASSPFYLNEQFF.

This clone has a handful of counts. J is TRBJ2-7 and V is TRBV7-9; D is perhaps TRBD1 (5 bases). The germline V and J ends were trimmed by 1 base and 2 bases, with 9 bases remaining between them. From germline, CDR1 is SEHNR and CDR2 FQNEAQ (reference sequence). This CDR3 contains 14 residues. The DNA for the CDR3 is TGTGCCAGCAGCTTAGGGGGCCTAACCTACGAGCAGTACTTC. It encodes CASSLGGLTYEQYF. The variable domain in full, with the rest retrieved from reference TRBV7-9 and TRBJ2-7, is DTGVSQNPRHKITKRGQNVTFRCDPISEHNRLYWYRQTLGQGPEFLTYFQNEAQLEKSRLLSDRFSAERPKGSFSTLEIQRTEQGDSAMYLCASSLGGLTYEQYFGPGTRLTVT.

This clone was counted a few times. The chain uses TRBV28 and TRBJ2-1, with unresolved D. The germline V gene has CDR1 MDHEN and CDR2 SYDVKM. The CDR3 is 13 residues long. The ends were cut back, 6 bases at V and 3 bases at J, with 9 bases in the middle. The CDR3 is CASRGDHYNEQFF. In DNA form, the CDR3 reads TGTGCCAGCAGGGGCGACCACTACAATGAGCAGTTCTTC.

This clone was picked up one time. The rearrangement uses TRBV2 and TRBJ2-7, with 10 bases matching TRBD2. The CDR3 is made up of 15 amino acids. CDR1 and CDR2 from the germline V gene are SNHLY and FYNNEI. V dropped 7 bases and J dropped 1; count of bases not matched to a gene: 7. This chain's CDR3 is CASKAGGLESYEQYF. CDR3 coding DNA: TGTGCCAGCAAAGCGGGAGGGCTAGAGTCCTACGAGCAGTACTTC.

This chain connects TRBV4-3 to TRBJ2-3, with D perhaps matching TRBD2 (6 bases). The CDR3 extends over 16 amino acids. Trimming stripped 0 bases from V and 6 bases from J, with 16 bases between. Germline CDR1 LGHNA, CDR2 YSLEER. CDR3 region: CASSQEEGVGGDTQYF. For the CDR3, the DNA is TGCGCCAGCAGCCAAGAGGAGGGCGTGGGGGGTGATACGCAGTATTTT.

The chain couples TRBV19 to TRBJ1-2, with D possibly TRBD1 on 6 matching bases. Germline CDR1 and CDR2: LNHDA and SQIVND (reference sequence). Trimming removed 5 bases at V and 2 bases at J, with 15 bases between. The CDR3 has 15 amino acids. The CDR3 coding sequence is TGTGCCAGTAGTCCCAGCGGGACACGGAACTATGGCTACACCTTC. Its protein product is CASSPSGTRNYGYTF.

The chain combines TRBV5-1 with TRBJ2-7; 8 positions match TRBD2. Germline CDR1 reads SGHRS; CDR2 reads YFSETQ. This CDR3 has 15 amino acids. The trim removed 0 bases at V and 6 bases at J, leaving 8 bases unmatched. DNA of the CDR3: TGCGCCAGCAGCTTGGCCGGGGGGGCGGGGTCCGAGCAGTACTTC. It translates to CASSLAGGAGSEQYF.